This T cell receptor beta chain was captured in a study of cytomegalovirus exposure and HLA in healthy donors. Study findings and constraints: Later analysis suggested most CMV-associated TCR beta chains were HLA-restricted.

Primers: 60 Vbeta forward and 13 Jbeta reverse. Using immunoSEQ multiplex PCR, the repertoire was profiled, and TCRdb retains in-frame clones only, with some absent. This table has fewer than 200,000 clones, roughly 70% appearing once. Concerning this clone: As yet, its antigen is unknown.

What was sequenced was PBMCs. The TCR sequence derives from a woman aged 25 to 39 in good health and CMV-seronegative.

The CDR3 reads CASSLGRASDTQFF. In DNA, the CDR3 is TGTGCCAGCAGCTTAGGTCGGGCTAGCGACACCCAGTTCTTC. The chain carries TRBV7-2 and TRBJ2-1, with D perhaps TRBD2 (6 bases). Between the trimmed V and J ends, which lost 1 base and 13 bases, there was a span of 17 bases. This CDR3 has 14 amino acids. Germline values: CDR1 SGHTA, CDR2 FQGNSA.